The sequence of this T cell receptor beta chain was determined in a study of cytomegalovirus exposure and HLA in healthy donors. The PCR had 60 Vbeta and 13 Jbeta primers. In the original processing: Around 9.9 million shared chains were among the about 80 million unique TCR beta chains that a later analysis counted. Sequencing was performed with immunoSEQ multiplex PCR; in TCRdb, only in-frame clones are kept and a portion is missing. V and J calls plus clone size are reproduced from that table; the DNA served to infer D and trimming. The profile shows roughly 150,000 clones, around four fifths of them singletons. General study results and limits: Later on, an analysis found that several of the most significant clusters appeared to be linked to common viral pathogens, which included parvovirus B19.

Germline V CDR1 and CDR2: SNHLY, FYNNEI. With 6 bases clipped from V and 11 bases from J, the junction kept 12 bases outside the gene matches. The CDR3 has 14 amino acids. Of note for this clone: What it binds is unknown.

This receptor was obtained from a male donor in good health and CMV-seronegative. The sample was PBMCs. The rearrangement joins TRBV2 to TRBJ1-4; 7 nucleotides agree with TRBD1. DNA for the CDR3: TGTGCCAGCAGGACAGGGTGGGGGATTGGCAAACTGTTTTTT. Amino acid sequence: CASRTGWGIGKLFF.